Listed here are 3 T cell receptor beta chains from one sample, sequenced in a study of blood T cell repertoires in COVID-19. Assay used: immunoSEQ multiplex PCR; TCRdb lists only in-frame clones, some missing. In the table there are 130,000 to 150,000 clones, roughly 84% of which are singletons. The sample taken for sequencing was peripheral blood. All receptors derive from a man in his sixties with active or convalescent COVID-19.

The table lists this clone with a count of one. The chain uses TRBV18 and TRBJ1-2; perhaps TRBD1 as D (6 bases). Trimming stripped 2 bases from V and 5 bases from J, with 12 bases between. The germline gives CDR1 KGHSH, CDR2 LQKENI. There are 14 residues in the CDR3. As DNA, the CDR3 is TGTGCCAGCTCACCATTGGACGGACAGTATGGCTACACCTTC. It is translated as CASSPLDGQYGYTF. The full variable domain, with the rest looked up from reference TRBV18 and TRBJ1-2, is NAGVMQNPRHLVRRRGQEARLRCSPMKGHSHVYWYRQLPEEGLKFMVYLQKENIIDESGMPKERFSAEFPKEGPSILRIQQVVRGDSAAYFCASSPLDGQYGYTFGSGTRLTVV.

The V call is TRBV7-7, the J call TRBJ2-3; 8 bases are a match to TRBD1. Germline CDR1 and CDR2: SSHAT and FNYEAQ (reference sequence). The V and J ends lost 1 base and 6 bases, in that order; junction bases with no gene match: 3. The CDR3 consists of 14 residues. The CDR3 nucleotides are TGTGCCAGCAGCTTAGGGACAGGGTTGGATACGCAGTATTTT. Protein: CASSLGTGLDTQYF.

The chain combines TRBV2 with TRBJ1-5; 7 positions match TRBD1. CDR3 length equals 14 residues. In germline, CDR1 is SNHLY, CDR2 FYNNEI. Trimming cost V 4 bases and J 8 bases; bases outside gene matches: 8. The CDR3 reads CASSGTGAFEPQHF. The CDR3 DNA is TGTGCCAGCAGTGGGACAGGAGCGTTTGAGCCCCAGCATTTT.